The sequence of this T cell receptor beta chain was determined in a study of T cell responses to AZD1222 COVID-19 vaccine (dated by TCRdb to about 2021). Notes on the research overall: AZD1222 recipients whose second dose came at about 4 weeks and those whose second dose came at about 12 weeks were combined into one group, since spike-specific TCR depth and breadth did not differ between the two schedules. Enrollment into the trials was organized by age into subgroups of 18-55, 56-69 and 70-plus years, and those subgroups contained roughly 160, 29 and 62 TCR-sequenced participants, respectively. TCR sequencing was performed for fewer than 250 trial participants, of whom approximately 200 were given two doses of AZD1222 and around 25 were given two doses of MenACWY control vaccine. Broader findings and caveats from the paper: The vaccine-associated CD4 TCRs covered the entire spike protein, and the dominant responses fell in regions 160-218 and 743-854. After two AZD1222 doses, spike-specific TCR breadth and depth were significantly higher than at day 0 and than in MenACWY recipients. No day 14 peak-response samples were available, so repertoires were characterized only after the peak T cell response. Only 5 to 7 AZD1222 recipients were SARS-CoV-2 seropositive at baseline, limiting conclusions about previously exposed vaccinees. Nearly half of unique spike-specific TCRs reportedly recognized epitopes outside regions mutated in the B.1.351 and B.1.1.7 variants. In the small 56-69-year group, the increase in depth fell short of significance, most likely because of low power. Participants were mostly white British and included more females than males, and it was suggested by the authors that clonal diversity may have been underestimated.

The time point tag for this specimen amounts to: baseline before first vaccination. Vaccinee samples came from UK trials COV001 and COV002, including a single-blind randomized controlled phase 2/3 trial of AZD1222 (ChAdOx1 nCoV-19) in healthy adults. Trial participant PBMC samples were collected at day 0 and day 28 after the second dose for TCRbeta chain sequencing. Trimming leaves V shorter by 9 bases and J shorter by 2 bases, with the junction holding 3 bases beyond the gene matches. Its CDR3 holds 13 amino acids, cysteine through phenylalanine. The only DNA kept is the CDR3, 39 bases in frame from the first base. CDR1 and CDR2 were assigned from the germline V gene as ENHRY and SYGVKD. The CDR3 regions of human TCRbeta chains were analyzed by immunosequencing. On the study's bioinformatics: Repertoire TCRs were matched against a reference library of SARS-CoV-2-specific TCRs generated with the MIRA antigen-specificity platform. Breadth meant the fraction of unique TCRs that were SARS-CoV-2-associated, whereas depth meant the fraction of total T cells that were SARS-CoV-2-associated. Each spike-specific TCR was assigned to its reactive spike region and to a CD4 or CD8 class using the MIRA data. Log10-transformed breadth and depth values were compared by one-way ANOVA with Sidak's multiple comparisons tests. Held by TCRdb, this immuneACCESS table contains in-frame sequences only and omits some clones. Under half of the omission traces to an unresolved V gene where checked; the cause of the rest is unknown. Clone size and the V and J calls come from that table; the DNA yielded D and trimming. Recorded for this sample are roughly 100,000 clones; about 81% of them occurred a single time. 5% of the sample comes from the top ten.

This clone turned up a few times. Its antigen is not yet known. Per-nucleotide qualities are absent, and no much larger clonotype sits a single base away. Rearrangement joined TRBV10-3 to TRBJ2-2; 7 nucleotides in the junction match TRBD2. This sequence originates from an adult in good health. Here the sequenced sample was peripheral blood, taken on day 0 of AZD1222 vaccination. The DNA reads as follows: TGTGCCATGAGGGAGGGAAACACCGGGGAGCTGTTTTTT. This translates into CAMREGNTGELFF.